This T cell receptor beta chain was identified during a study of T cells in Graves' hyperthyroidism and ophthalmopathy. In the study overall: Prior to any treatment, at the point of initial diagnosis, peripheral blood was collected. General observations from the study: The model forecast ophthalmopathy, anticipating it by a median roughly 6.5 months before onset. Blood also contained most expanded thyroid clonotypes above 0.001.

The CDR3 runs 12 residues. V was pared by 2 bases and J by 9 bases, with 8 bases between. Many counts were recorded for this clonotype. Its target is unknown. Amplification targeted TCR beta CDR3 regions from RNA transcripts. TCR CDR3 regions were first amplified by RT-PCR with HTBI primers. In TCRdb, the multiplex PCR reads were re-called with MiXCR into one record per CDR3 protein. The sample has approximately 620,000 distinct CDR3 sequences, approximately 14% seen once. First hyperthyroidism diagnosis is when the blood sample was obtained, before any ophthalmopathy symptoms. Sequenced: blood. V gene TRBV12-3 or TRBV12-4 combines with J gene TRBJ2-1; no definite D call. The receptor was derived from a woman between 25 and 40 years old with Graves' hyperthyroidism that later progressed to Graves' ophthalmopathy. The CDR3 nucleotides read TGTGCCAGCAGTTTACAGCGCCTTGAGCAGTTCTTC. Amino acids: CASSLQRLEQFF.